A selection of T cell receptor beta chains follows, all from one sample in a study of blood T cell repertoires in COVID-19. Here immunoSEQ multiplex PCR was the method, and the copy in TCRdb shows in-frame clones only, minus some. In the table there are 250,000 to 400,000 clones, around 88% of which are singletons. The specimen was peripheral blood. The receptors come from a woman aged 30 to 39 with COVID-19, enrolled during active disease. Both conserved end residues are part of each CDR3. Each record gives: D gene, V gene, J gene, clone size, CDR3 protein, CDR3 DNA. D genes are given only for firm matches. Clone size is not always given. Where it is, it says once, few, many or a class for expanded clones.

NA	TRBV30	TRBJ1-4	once	CAWLSDEKLFF	TGTGCCTGGCTCTCGGATGAAAAACTGTTTTTT
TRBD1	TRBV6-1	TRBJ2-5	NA	CASSEPTGGARETQYF	TGTGCCAGCAGTGAGCCGACAGGGGGCGCGAGGGAGACCCAGTACTTC
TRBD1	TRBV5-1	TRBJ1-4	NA	CASSLSTGVGEKLFF	TGCGCCAGCAGCTTGTCAACAGGGGTGGGTGAAAAACTGTTTTTT
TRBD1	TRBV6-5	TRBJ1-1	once	CASSYGGGRLNTEAFF	TGTGCCAGCAGTTACGGAGGGGGCCGACTGAACACTGAAGCTTTCTTT
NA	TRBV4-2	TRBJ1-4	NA	CASSQPPTGVNEKLFF	TGTGCCAGCAGCCAACCCCCTACAGGAGTTAATGAAAAACTGTTTTTT
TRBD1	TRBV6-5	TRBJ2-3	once	CASYEQGALDDTQYF	TGTGCCAGCTACGAGCAGGGGGCACTCGACGATACGCAGTATTTT
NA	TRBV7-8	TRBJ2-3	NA	CASSPARSDTQYF	TGTGCCAGCAGCCCAGCGAGGTCGGATACGCAGTATTTT
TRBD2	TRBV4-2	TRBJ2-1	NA	CASSQGLAGGYNEQFF	TGTGCCAGCAGCCAAGGACTAGCGGGGGGCTACAATGAGCAGTTCTTC
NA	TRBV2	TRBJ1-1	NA	CASMGSRGGTEAFF	TGTGCCAGCATGGGGTCCCGAGGGGGCACTGAAGCTTTCTTT
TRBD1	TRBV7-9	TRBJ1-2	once	CASNRGQAPNYGYTF	TGTGCCAGCAACCGCGGACAGGCACCTAACTATGGCTACACCTTC
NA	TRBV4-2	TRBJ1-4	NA	CASSQGGGRGPRTLGVDEKLFF	TGTGCCAGCAGCCAAGGCGGGGGCCGCGGCCCCCGGACTCTTGGGGTCGACGAAAAACTGTTTTTT
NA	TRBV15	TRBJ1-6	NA	CATSRAQGGSPLHF	TGTGCCACCAGCAGAGCCCAGGGCGGATCACCCCTCCACTTT
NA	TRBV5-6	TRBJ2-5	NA	CASSFTGTWGETQYF	TGTGCCAGCAGCTTTACAGGGACATGGGGAGAGACCCAGTACTTC
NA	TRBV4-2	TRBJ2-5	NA	CASSQGTASEETQYF	TGTGCCAGCAGCCAAGGCACAGCCTCCGAGGAGACCCAGTACTTC
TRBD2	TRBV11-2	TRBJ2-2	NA	CASSRGGGNTGELFF	TGTGCCAGCAGTCGCGGGGGGGGAAACACCGGGGAGCTGTTTTTT
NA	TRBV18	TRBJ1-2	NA	CASSPQDTNYGYTF	TGTGCCAGCTCACCTCAGGACACCAACTATGGCTACACCTTC
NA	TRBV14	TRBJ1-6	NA	CASRLSGVAPLHF	TGTGCCAGCAGACTATCAGGGGTTGCACCCCTCCACTTT
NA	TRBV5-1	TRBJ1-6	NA	CASSLGQYNSPLHF	TGCGCCAGCAGCTTGGGGCAGTATAATTCACCCCTCCACTTT
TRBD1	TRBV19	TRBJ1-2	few	CASGQALYGYTF	TGTGCCTCCGGACAGGCGCTCTATGGCTACACCTTC
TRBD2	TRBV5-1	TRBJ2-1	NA	CASSASSGGAAYNEQFF	TGCGCCAGCAGCGCCTCTAGCGGGGGGGCCGCCTACAATGAGCAGTTCTTC
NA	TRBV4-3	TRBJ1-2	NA	CASSQGARGRPHYGYTF	TGCGCCAGCAGCCAAGGGGCGCGGGGAAGGCCTCACTATGGCTACACCTTC
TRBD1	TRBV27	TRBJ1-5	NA	CASSLGGGGSNQPQHF	TGTGCCAGCAGTTTAGGAGGGGGCGGAAGCAATCAGCCCCAGCATTTT
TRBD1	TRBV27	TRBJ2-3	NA	CASYRGDTQYF	TGTGCCAGCTACAGGGGCGATACGCAGTATTTT